This entry describes one T cell receptor beta chain. The CDR3 length is 14 residues. CDR1 and CDR2 from the germline V gene are LNHNV and YYDKDF (reference sequence). V gave up 4 bases and J gave up 1 base; unmatched junction bases: 3. Measured with immunoSEQ multiplex PCR; TCRdb has only the in-frame clones, and not every one. The profile shows 30,000 or so clones, just under 80% of them singletons. The data belong to a study of neoadjuvant anti-PD-1 for oral cavity cancer. Study-wide background: Patients without progression received a fourth nivolumab dose around day 43, then surgical resection on days 50-56.

The time point was: after neoadjuvant nivolumab, at surgical resection. The sequence was obtained from a person aged 40 to 85 with oral cavity squamous cell carcinoma. The chain carries TRBV15 and TRBJ2-5; 7 bases are a match to TRBD1. Specimen: PBMCs, collected after nivolumab (anti-PD-1) treatment. For the CDR3, the DNA is TGTGCCACCAGCACCCGACAGGGCCAAGAGACCCAGTACTTC. Protein sequence: CATSTRQGQETQYF.